The 20 T cell receptor beta chains given below trace back to one sample, sequenced in a study of cytomegalovirus exposure and HLA in healthy donors. PCR used 60 Vbeta primers and 13 Jbeta primers. Produced via immunoSEQ multiplex PCR; TCRdb's table is partial and in-frame only. The sample lists under 80,000 clones, about 70% seen once, with approximately 2.2% in the top ten. Sequences were obtained from PBMCs. The receptors come from a woman aged 25 to 39 in good health and CMV-seronegative.

This sequence joins TRBV11-2 and TRBJ1-3, with no clear D. The germline V gene encodes CDR1 SGHAT and CDR2 FQNNGV. V shed 6 bases and J shed 0 bases, with 15 bases lying between them. This CDR3 contains 16 residues. CDR3 residues: CASSSGVRSSGNTIYF. In nucleotides, the CDR3 is TGTGCCAGCAGTTCCGGGGTTAGGTCCTCTGGAAACACCATATATTTT.

The gene calls are TRBV7-2 and TRBJ2-3; perhaps TRBD1 as D (5 bases). Trimming removed 1 base at V and 4 bases at J, with 12 bases between. The CDR3 spans 15 residues. The V gene's germline CDR1 is SGHTA and CDR2 FQGNSA. As DNA, the CDR3 is TGTGCCAGCAGCTTAGGGGGCGCCAGGTCAGATACGCAGTATTTT. This gives the protein CASSLGGARSDTQYF.

The V gene is TRBV7-2, the J gene TRBJ2-1; TRBD1 agrees at 7 bases. The trim removed 5 bases at V and 1 base at J, leaving 8 bases unmatched. In germline, CDR1 is SGHTA, CDR2 FQGNSA. This CDR3 contains 16 residues. The CDR3 DNA is TGTGCCAGCAGCCGAGAAACAGGGGCTTCCTACAATGAGCAGTTCTTC. Its protein product is CASSRETGASYNEQFF.

This chain connects TRBV7-3 to TRBJ2-3; possible D gene TRBD1, 5 bases. Trimming cost V 5 bases and J 7 bases, with 22 bases left between them. The CDR3 sequence is 16 residues long. From germline, CDR1 is SGHTA and CDR2 FQGTGA. CDR3 sequence: CASSPTMGRDWNTQYF. CDR3 sequence (DNA): TGTGCCAGCAGCCCAACTATGGGCAGGGATTGGAATACGCAGTATTTT. Full variable domain (outside the CDR3, taken from reference TRBV7-3 and TRBJ2-3): GAGVSQTPSNKVTEKGKYVELRCDPISGHTALYWYRQSLGQGPEFLIYFQGTGAADDSGLPNDRFFAVRPEGSVSTLKIQRTERGDSAVYLCASSPTMGRDWNTQYFGPGTRLTVL.

The chain employs TRBV29-1 and TRBJ2-5; D gene uncertain. The DNA end lines up better with TRBJ2-7; the J call may be wrong. The length of the CDR3 is 12 residues. The germline CDR1 and CDR2 sequences are SQVTM and ANQGSEA. The CDR3 DNA is TGCAGCGTTAGATTGTTAACCTACGAGCAGTACTTC. It translates to CSVRLLTYEQYF.

The CDR3 loop is CASSELASSGNTIYF. The CDR3, as DNA: TGTGCCAGCAGTGAGTTGGCCAGCTCTGGAAACACCATATATTTT. The gene calls are TRBV2 and TRBJ1-3, with D uncertain. V was cut by 3 bases and J by 0 bases, with 9 bases left in between. Germline assignment: CDR1 SNHLY and CDR2 FYNNEI. The CDR3 sequence is 15 residues long.

V usage is TRBV30 and J usage is TRBJ2-5; D call uncertain. The CDR3 contains 11 residues. Trimming cost V 3 bases and J 0 bases, with 2 bases left between them. CDR1 GTSNPN and CDR2 SVGIG come from the germline V gene (reference sequence). Here the CDR3 reads CAWSDQETQYF. In DNA form, the CDR3 reads TGTGCCTGGAGCGACCAAGAGACCCAGTACTTC. The full variable domain, its missing parts supplied by reference TRBV30 and TRBJ2-5, is SQTIHQWPATLVQPVGSPLSLECTVEGTSNPNLYWYRQAAGRGLQLLFYSVGIGQISSEVPQNLSASRPQDRQFILSSKKLLLSDSGFYLCAWSDQETQYFGPGTRLLVL.

This clone was detected a few times. J is TRBJ1-2 and V is TRBV2; perhaps TRBD1 as D (5 bases). Per germline, CDR1 SNHLY and CDR2 FYNNEI. The CDR3 runs 15 residues. Trimming removed 0 bases from V and 0 bases from J, with 8 bases in between. CDR3 in amino acids: CASSEAQGSNYGYTF. CDR3 sequence (DNA): TGTGCCAGCAGTGAAGCGCAGGGTTCTAACTATGGCTACACCTTC.

This chain joins TRBV4-3 and TRBJ2-1; tentative D call: TRBD1 (5 bases). CDR3 length: 14 amino acids. Deletions cut 4 bases from V and 1 base from J, with 8 bases between. Per the germline V gene, CDR1 is LGHNA and CDR2 is YSLEER. The CDR3 region is CASSPDTSYNEQFF. CDR3 in DNA: TGCGCCAGCAGCCCGGACACGTCCTACAATGAGCAGTTCTTC.

The V call is TRBV7-9, the J call TRBJ2-5; unclear D gene. V was cut by 3 bases and J by 5 bases, with 16 bases left in between. Germline loops: CDR1 SEHNR, CDR2 FQNEAQ (reference sequence). The CDR3 runs to 15 residues. CDR3 bases: TGTGCCAGCAGCTTTGGGTTGAACTCGAGGGAGACCCAGTACTTC. It encodes CASSFGLNSRETQYF.

This clone came up a few times. V is TRBV30 and J is TRBJ2-5; TRBD2 aligns across 11 bases. From germline, CDR1 is GTSNPN and CDR2 SVGIG (reference sequence). V gave up 5 bases and J gave up 3 bases; unmatched junction bases: 5. The length of the CDR3 is 14 residues. In DNA form, the CDR3 reads TGTGCCTGGGCGCCGGGACTAGCGGAAGAGACCCAGTACTTC. Translating gives CAWAPGLAEETQYF.

The V and J genes are TRBV19 and TRBJ1-2; TRBD1 might be the D (5 bases). Trimming took 8 bases from V and 2 from J, leaving 15 bases between them. The germline gives CDR1 LNHDA, CDR2 SQIVND (reference sequence). This CDR3 is built from 14 residues. Here the CDR3 DNA reads TGTGCCAGTGCGGAAACACAGGAGAACTATGGCTACACCTTC. Protein sequence: CASAETQENYGYTF.

CDR3 DNA sequence: TGCAGCGTTGAAATCCGGGACAGGGGTATCGAAAAACTGTTTTTT. The encoded protein is CSVEIRDRGIEKLFF. The rearrangement joins TRBV29-1 to TRBJ1-4, with TRBD1 identical over 10 bases. Unmatched junction bases numbered 8, after V lost 2 bases and J lost 8 bases. Germline CDR1 and CDR2: SQVTM and ANQGSEA. The CDR3 covers 15 residues.

This clone was observed a handful of times. The chain uses TRBV6-5 and TRBJ1-1; perhaps TRBD1 as D (6 bases). Germline CDR1 MNHEY, CDR2 SVGAGI. Trimming shortened V by 6 bases and J by 3 bases, and 14 bases separated the two germline ends. The CDR3 has 14 amino acids. CDR3 region: CASSRTGSDTEAFF. The CDR3 DNA is TGTGCCAGCAGCCGCACAGGGAGTGACACTGAAGCTTTCTTT.

The genes are TRBV4-3 and TRBJ2-2; D may be TRBD1 (6 bases). The germline gives CDR1 LGHNA, CDR2 YSLEER. This CDR3 spans 17 amino acids. V gave up 0 bases and J gave up 0 bases, with 11 bases separating them. This chain's CDR3 is CASSQDRWGPNTGELFF. The CDR3 DNA reads TGCGCCAGCAGCCAAGATCGTTGGGGGCCGAACACCGGGGAGCTGTTTTTT.

The CDR3: CACQVRDRYSDTQYF. For the CDR3, the DNA is TGTGCCTGCCAGGTTCGGGACAGATATTCGGATACGCAGTATTTT. The genes are TRBV30 and TRBJ2-3; 7 nucleotides align to TRBD1. Germline V CDR1 and CDR2: GTSNPN, SVGIG (reference sequence). The junction had 15 bases not matched to a gene; V was cut back by 6 bases and J by 6 bases. This CDR3 is built from 15 residues.

DNA for the CDR3: TGTGCCAGCAGCGGGACCAAGGGGGCCGGGGAGCTGTTTTTT. Amino acid sequence: CASSGTKGAGELFF. This chain joins TRBV6-1 and TRBJ2-2; possible D gene TRBD1, 6 bases. This CDR3 has 14 amino acids. The V end was cut by 6 bases, the J end by 6 bases, with 14 bases between. In germline, CDR1 is MNHNS, CDR2 SASEGT.

This clone occurred a few times. The V and J genes are TRBV4-1 and TRBJ2-2, with no clear D. Germline CDR1 MGHRA, CDR2 YSYEKL. The CDR3 contains 14 residues. V was trimmed by 4 bases and J by 9 bases, leaving 15 bases between them. The CDR3 is CASSPGFGARELFF. CDR3 sequence (DNA): TGCGCCAGCAGCCCCGGGTTTGGAGCCCGGGAGCTGTTTTTT.

J is TRBJ2-3 and V is TRBV7-3, with D possibly being TRBD2 (5 bases). This CDR3 comprises 15 residues. Trimming cost V 5 bases and J 2 bases, with 14 bases left between them. The V gene's germline CDR1 is SGHTA and CDR2 FQGTGA. The CDR3 nucleotides read TGTGCCAGCAGCCCCGAGGACTGGTCCACAGATACGCAGTATTTT. This translates into CASSPEDWSTDTQYF.

The gene calls are TRBV21-1 and TRBJ2-7; TRBD1 is the table's D call, not checked against the DNA. TRBV21-1 constitutes a pseudogene. The CDR3 extends over 15 amino acids. The CDR3, as DNA: TGTGCCAGCTCACCGGACAGGGTAGGTTTCTACGAGCAGTACTTC. This sequence encodes CASSPDRVGFYEQYF.